One sample yielded the 19 T cell receptor beta chains listed below, sequenced in a study of cytomegalovirus exposure and HLA in healthy donors. Primers for the PCR totalled 60 Vbeta and 13 Jbeta. Sequencing used immunoSEQ multiplex PCR; TCRdb keeps in-frame clones, though not all of them. The sample includes roughly 200,000 clones, around 89% of them seen just once. Sequencing was done on a sample of PBMCs. The source of these receptors is a woman between 18 and 29 years old in good health and CMV-seronegative.

This clone has only one observation. The V call is TRBV9, the J call TRBJ1-4; D ambiguous. This CDR3 comprises 16 residues. Germline V gene lookup returns CDR1 SGDLS and CDR2 YYNGEE. The germline V and J ends were trimmed by 4 bases and 0 bases, with 13 bases remaining between them. The CDR3 DNA sequence: TGTGCCAGCAGCCCGCGGCCAGCCCCAACTAATGAAAAACTGTTTTTT. Encoded protein: CASSPRPAPTNEKLFF. Drawing the rest from reference TRBV9 and TRBJ1-4, the complete variable domain is DSGVTQTPKHLITATGQRVTLRCSPRSGDLSVYWYQQSLDQGLQFLIQYYNGEERAKGNILERFSAQQFPDLHSELNLSSLELGDSALYFCASSPRPAPTNEKLFFGSGTQLSVL.

The chain employs TRBV5-4 and TRBJ2-7; the D is unclear. The V end lost 1 base, the J end lost 2 bases, and 7 bases lay between the germline ends. The CDR3 contains 13 residues. The germline V gene has CDR1 SGHNT and CDR2 YYREEE (reference sequence). This CDR3 reads CASSLSGTYEQYF. CDR3 coding DNA: TGTGCCAGCAGCTTGTCCGGTACCTACGAGCAGTACTTC.

The V gene is TRBV4-1, the J gene TRBJ2-7; 10 bases agree with TRBD2. The CDR3 contains 17 residues. Germline values: CDR1 MGHRA, CDR2 YSYEKL. Trimming cost V 0 bases and J 2 bases; bases outside gene matches: 7. The CDR3 reads CASSQDRGTSGTYEQYF. CDR3 bases: TGCGCCAGCAGCCAAGATCGGGGAACTAGCGGGACCTACGAGCAGTACTTC.

The chain employs TRBV19 and TRBJ2-3, with D possibly matching TRBD2 (5 bases). V lost 4 bases, J lost 5 bases, and 13 bases lay in between. The germline CDR1 and CDR2 sequences are LNHDA and SQIVND (reference sequence). CDR3 length: 14 residues. The CDR3 loop is CASSTRRAGDTQYF. CDR3 in DNA: TGTGCCAGTAGTACACGAAGGGCGGGAGATACGCAGTATTTT.

The V call is TRBV9, the J call TRBJ1-4, with 7 bases aligning to TRBD1. CDR1 is SGDLS and CDR2 is YYNGEE in the germline V gene. J was trimmed by 7 bases and V by 3 bases; bases with no gene match: 6. The CDR3 covers 14 residues. The CDR3: CASSGGDSAEKLFF. In nucleotides, the CDR3 is TGTGCCAGCAGCGGAGGGGACAGTGCTGAAAAACTGTTTTTT.

CDR3 loop: CASSPGTGLYGAFF. The DNA of the CDR3 is TGCGCCAGCAGCCCTGGGACAGGGTTGTATGGAGCTTTCTTT. V gene TRBV4-3 combines with J gene TRBJ1-1; 9 nucleotides align to TRBD1. Per the germline V gene, CDR1 is LGHNA and CDR2 is YSLEER. The CDR3 is 14 amino acids. The V and J ends lost 4 bases and 10 bases, in that order; junction bases with no gene match: 10.

The chain recombines TRBV25-1 with TRBJ2-1; 7 nucleotides align to TRBD1. The trim removed 6 bases at V and 4 bases at J, leaving 12 bases unmatched. The CDR3 is made up of 16 amino acids. Germline CDR1 and CDR2: MGHDK and SYGVNS. Here the CDR3 reads CASSPNPPGQYNEQFF. The CDR3, as DNA: TGTGCCAGCAGCCCAAACCCCCCGGGACAGTACAATGAGCAGTTCTTC.

This clone was counted a single time. The junction does not match germline at one end; this may be a read error. The rearrangement links TRBV7-2 to TRBJ2-3; 16 positions match TRBD2. Germline V CDR1 and CDR2: SGHTA, FQGNSA. The CDR3 has 14 residues. For the CDR3, the DNA is TGTGCCAGCAGCAGGGGACTAGCGGGAGGGAGGTCCCCCTTT. Its protein is CASSRGLAGGRSPF.

For this clone: Other DNA variants within this sample encode the same CDR3. The DNA of the CDR3 is TGTGCCAGCAGCCCCGGGGCAGATACGCAGTATTTT. Protein sequence: CASSPGADTQYF. V is TRBV7-2 and J is TRBJ2-3, with a weak D call TRBD2 (5 bases). The germline V gene has CDR1 SGHTA and CDR2 FQGNSA. The V gene lost 5 bases and the J gene lost 4 bases, with 7 bases spanning the gap. This CDR3 has 12 amino acids.

The chain carries TRBV19 and TRBJ1-5; 8 bases line up with TRBD1. V dropped 3 bases and J dropped 0; count of bases not matched to a gene: 7. In germline, CDR1 is LNHDA, CDR2 SQIVND (reference sequence). The CDR3 totals 17 residues. The CDR3 DNA reads TGTGCCAGTAGTATTAGGACAGGGATTTATAGCAATCAGCCCCAGCATTTT. Encoded protein: CASSIRTGIYSNQPQHF.

The V and J genes are TRBV19 and TRBJ2-7, with D possibly TRBD1 on 5 matching bases. This CDR3 is 14 amino acids long. Germline V gives CDR1 LNHDA, CDR2 SQIVND (reference sequence). V was cut by 1 base and J by 5 bases, with 12 bases left in between. The chain's CDR3 is CASSIVKGADEQYF. The DNA for the CDR3 is TGTGCCAGTAGTATAGTGAAAGGGGCGGACGAGCAGTACTTC.

This chain connects TRBV6-1 to TRBJ1-4, with TRBD1 matching 7 bases. V lost 6 bases and J lost 8; bases outside the gene matches: 6. The CDR3 has 13 residues. Germline V gene sequence: CDR1 MNHNS, CDR2 SASEGT. CDR3 bases: TGTGCCAGCAGGAGACAGGGTGGGGAAAAACTGTTTTTT. Translated: CASRRQGGEKLFF.

The rearrangement links TRBV7-2 to TRBJ2-1; TRBD2 matches at 12 bases. After removal of 3 bases from V and 2 bases from J, the junction contained 5 bases not matched to a gene. The CDR3 contains 17 residues. The germline gives CDR1 SGHTA, CDR2 FQGNSA. CDR3 nucleotides: TGTGCCAGCAGCTTCAGAGCTAGCGGGAGGGCCTACAATGAGCAGTTCTTC. Its protein is CASSFRASGRAYNEQFF.

V usage is TRBV4-3 and J usage is TRBJ2-3; D is perhaps TRBD2 (6 bases). Germline CDR1 and CDR2: LGHNA and YSLEER. The CDR3 length is 17 residues. V gave up 4 bases and J gave up 3 bases, with 20 bases separating them. The CDR3, as DNA: TGCGCCAGCAGCCGTCGCATTCCACTAGGAGGGACAGATACGCAGTATTTT. Protein: CASSRRIPLGGTDTQYF.

The genes are TRBV5-1 and TRBJ2-1, with TRBD2 as a possible D gene (6 bases). Trimming took off 4 bases at V and 1 base at J, with 12 bases between the two ends. CDR1 is SGHRS and CDR2 is YFSETQ in the germline V gene. The CDR3 consists of 15 residues. CDR3 sequence: CASSPRGISYNEQFF. DNA of the CDR3: TGCGCCAGCAGCCCCCGGGGGATTTCCTACAATGAGCAGTTCTTC.

The rearrangement links TRBV28 to TRBJ2-7; 13 bases agree with TRBD2. The V gene's germline CDR1 is MDHEN and CDR2 SYDVKM. J lost 3 bases, V lost 5 bases, and 4 bases had no gene match. The CDR3 loop spans 15 amino acids. This CDR3 reads CASSLRLAGGYEQYF. The CDR3 coding sequence is TGTGCCAGCAGTCTAAGACTAGCGGGGGGCTACGAGCAGTACTTC.

The V gene is TRBV6-5, the J gene TRBJ2-5; 9 nucleotides line up with TRBD1. The germline V gene encodes CDR1 MNHEY and CDR2 SVGAGI. V shed 0 bases and J 2 bases; nucleotides not matched to a gene: 4. The CDR3 runs 16 residues. CDR3 region: CASSYSIQGAQETQYF. The CDR3 DNA reads as TGTGCCAGCAGTTACTCCATACAGGGGGCTCAAGAGACCCAGTACTTC.

This chain joins TRBV4-1 and TRBJ1-5; a weak D match, TRBD1 (5 bases). The germline gives CDR1 MGHRA, CDR2 YSYEKL. V gave up 1 base and J gave up 2 bases, with 12 bases separating them. The CDR3 is 16 residues long. The CDR3 here is CASSQGSGWGNQPQHF. The DNA for the CDR3 is TGCGCCAGCAGCCAAGGTTCAGGGTGGGGCAATCAGCCCCAGCATTTT.

The chain uses TRBV6-1 and TRBJ1-1; 7 nucleotides match TRBD1. The V gene end was trimmed by 5 bases and the J gene end by 8 bases; junction bases not matched to a gene: 11. The germline CDR1 and CDR2 sequences are MNHNS and SASEGT. The CDR3 has 14 amino acids. CDR3 protein: CASSQSLWDREAFF. In DNA form, the CDR3 reads TGTGCCAGCAGTCAGTCTCTTTGGGACAGAGAAGCTTTCTTT.